Listed below are T cell receptor beta chains from one sample, sequenced in a study of shared clonotypes between healthy human individuals. Profiled with immunoSEQ multiplex PCR; TCRdb holds only in-frame clones, not every one. Here the sample spans 2 million to 2.5 million clones, about nine tenths being singletons. Sequences were obtained from naive CD4+ T cells from PBMCs. All receptors derive from a man aged 18 to 35 in good health. Some clones in this sample may be carry-over from other donors' samples. Each CDR3 is given with its conserved first and last residue. D genes are given only for firm matches. Rows give clone size only sometimes, using once, few, many, or a class for an expanded clone.

CASSSGQLVDGYTF,TGCGCCAGCAGCTCTGGACAGCTTGTGGATGGCTACACCTTC,NA,14,TRBJ1-2,TRBV5-1,NA
CASRQRGQTSGRWYF,TGTGCCAGTAGACAACGAGGGCAGACTAGCGGGAGGTGGTACTTC,NA,15,TRBJ2-5,TRBV19,TRBD2
CASSANQGTGNTIYF,TGTGCCAGTAGTGCAAATCAGGGAACTGGAAACACCATATATTTT,NA,15,TRBJ1-3,TRBV2,NA
CASSIRGNQPQHF,TGTGCCAGTAGTATACGGGGGAATCAGCCCCAGCATTTT,NA,13,TRBJ1-5,TRBV19,NA
CSVCRGLEEQYF,TGCAGCGTTTGCAGGGGGCTAGAGGAGCAGTACTTC,NA,12,TRBJ2-7,TRBV29-1,TRBD1
CAWSAGSGTSGRYNEQFF,TGTGCCTGGAGTGCCGGCTCCGGGACTAGCGGTAGATACAATGAGCAGTTCTTC,NA,18,TRBJ2-1,TRBV30,TRBD2
CASSYRGAPGANVLTF,TGTGCCAGCAGTTACCGGGGGGCGCCTGGGGCCAACGTCCTGACTTTC,NA,16,TRBJ2-6,TRBV6-5,NA
CASRAGGQSYGYTF,TGTGCCAGCAGAGCCGGGGGGCAGTCTTATGGCTACACCTTC,once,14,TRBJ1-2,TRBV6-5,NA
CATSRGNTGWTDTQYF,TGTGCCACCAGCAGAGGTAACACAGGGTGGACAGATACGCAGTATTTT,NA,16,TRBJ2-3,TRBV15,NA
CASRQTPGQGSSDYGYTF,TGTGCCAGCAGGCAAACCCCGGGACAGGGTTCTAGCGACTATGGCTACACCTTC,NA,18,TRBJ1-2,TRBV5-4,TRBD1
CASSYGTSRGEKLFF,TGTGCCAGCAGTTACGGGACATCAAGAGGGGAAAAACTGTTTTTT,NA,15,TRBJ1-4,TRBV6-6,NA
CASSSPDWVGETQYF,TGTGCCAGCAGCTCCCCGGACTGGGTCGGGGAGACCCAGTACTTC,NA,15,TRBJ2-5,TRBV7-9,NA
CASSHDRSQPQHF,TGTGCCAGCAGCCACGACAGGAGTCAGCCCCAGCATTTT,few,13,TRBJ1-5,TRBV14,NA
CASSYGTPANYGYTF,TGTGCCAGCAGTTATGGGACGCCCGCTAACTATGGCTACACCTTC,NA,15,TRBJ1-2,TRBV6-5,NA
CASSNRGTFNEKLFF,TGTGCCAGCAGCAATCGGGGGACTTTTAATGAAAAACTGTTTTTT,NA,15,TRBJ1-4,TRBV11-2,NA
CASGSSNQPQHF,TGTGCCAGCGGAAGTAGCAATCAGCCCCAGCATTTT,few,12,TRBJ1-5,TRBV11-1,NA
CASSIMSGSANYGYTF,TGTGCCAGTAGTATAATGTCCGGGAGTGCTAACTATGGCTACACCTTC,NA,16,TRBJ1-2,TRBV19,NA
CASSLGLAGTQYF,TGTGCCAGCAGCTTAGGGCTAGCGGGGACCCAGTACTTC,NA,13,TRBJ2-5,TRBV7-2,TRBD2
CASSVWTGGWGTQYF,TGTGCCAGCAGTGTCTGGACAGGGGGCTGGGGGACCCAGTACTTC,NA,15,TRBJ2-5,TRBV11-2,TRBD1
CATSQPGRTDTQYF,TGTGCCACCAGCCAGCCGGGGCGCACAGATACGCAGTATTTT,NA,14,TRBJ2-3,TRBV15,NA
CASRVNGQPQHF,TGTGCCAGCAGAGTAAACGGGCAGCCCCAGCATTTT,NA,12,TRBJ1-5,TRBV6-1,NA
CASSVSGTLNTEAFF,TGCGCCAGCAGCGTTTCCGGGACACTGAACACTGAAGCTTTCTTT,few,15,TRBJ1-1,TRBV5-1,NA
CAWSVVYGRTRNEQFF,TGTGCCTGGAGTGTAGTGTACGGGAGGACGCGGAATGAGCAGTTCTTC,NA,16,TRBJ2-1,TRBV30,TRBD2
CASSLDGSYNEQFF,TGTGCCAGCAGCCTGGACGGATCCTACAATGAGCAGTTCTTC,once,14,TRBJ2-1,TRBV7-3,NA
CASRYREGDIQYF,TGTGCCAGCCGATACAGGGAAGGGGACATTCAGTACTTC,NA,13,TRBJ2-4,TRBV2,NA
CASSYLRTDRRYTEAFF,TGTGCCAGCAGTTACTTACGGACGGACCGGAGGTACACTGAAGCTTTCTTT,NA,17,TRBJ1-1,TRBV28,NA